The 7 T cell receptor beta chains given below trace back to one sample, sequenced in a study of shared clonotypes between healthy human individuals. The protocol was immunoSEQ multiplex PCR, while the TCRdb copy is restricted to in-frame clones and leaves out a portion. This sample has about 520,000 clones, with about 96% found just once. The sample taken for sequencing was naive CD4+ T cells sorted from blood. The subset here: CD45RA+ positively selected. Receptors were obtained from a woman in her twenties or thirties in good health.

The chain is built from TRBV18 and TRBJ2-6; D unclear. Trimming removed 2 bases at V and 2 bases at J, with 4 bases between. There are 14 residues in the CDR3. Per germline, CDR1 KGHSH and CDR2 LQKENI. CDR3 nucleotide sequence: TGTGCCAGCTCACCAGGGCCTGGGGCCAACGTCCTGACTTTC. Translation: CASSPGPGANVLTF.

In DNA, the CDR3 is TGTGCCAGCAGCCTCCGACTAGCGGGAGGGTATGAGCAGTTCTTC. This sequence encodes CASSLRLAGGYEQFF. The J gene is TRBJ2-1, the V gene TRBV7-9, with 14 bases aligning to TRBD2. In germline, CDR1 is SEHNR, CDR2 FQNEAQ (reference sequence). This CDR3 is built from 15 residues. V lost 5 bases and J lost 8; bases outside the gene matches: 5.

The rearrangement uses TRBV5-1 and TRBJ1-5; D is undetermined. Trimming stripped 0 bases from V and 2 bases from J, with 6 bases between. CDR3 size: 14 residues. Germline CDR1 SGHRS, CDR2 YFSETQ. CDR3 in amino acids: CASSLGQRNQPQHF. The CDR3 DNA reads TGCGCCAGCAGCTTGGGTCAGCGCAATCAGCCCCAGCATTTT.

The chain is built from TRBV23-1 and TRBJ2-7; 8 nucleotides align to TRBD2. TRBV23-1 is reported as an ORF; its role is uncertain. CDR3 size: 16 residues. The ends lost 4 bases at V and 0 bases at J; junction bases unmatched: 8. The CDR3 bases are TGCGCCAGCAGTCCCCGGTTAGCGGGATACTCCTACGAGCAGTACTTC. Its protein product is CASSPRLAGYSYEQYF.

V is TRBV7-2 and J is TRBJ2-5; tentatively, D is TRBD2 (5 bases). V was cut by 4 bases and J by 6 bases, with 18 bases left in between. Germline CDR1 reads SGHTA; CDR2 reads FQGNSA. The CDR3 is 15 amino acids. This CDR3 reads CASSSRRGPGQTQYF. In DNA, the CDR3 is TGTGCCAGCAGCTCCCGACGGGGTCCTGGTCAGACCCAGTACTTC.

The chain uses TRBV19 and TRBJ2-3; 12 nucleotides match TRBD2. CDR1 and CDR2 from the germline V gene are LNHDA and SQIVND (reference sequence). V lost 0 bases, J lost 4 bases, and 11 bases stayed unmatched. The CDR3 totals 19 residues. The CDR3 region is CASSIEPSSGRAMADTQYF. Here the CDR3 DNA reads TGTGCCAGTAGTATAGAGCCCTCTAGCGGGAGGGCCATGGCAGATACGCAGTATTTT.

CDR3 amino acids: CASSPGPFYSGNTIYF. The CDR3 DNA is TGTGCCAGCTCACCAGGGCCTTTCTACTCTGGAAACACCATATATTTT. The V call is TRBV18, the J call TRBJ1-3; D gene unclear. Germline CDR1 is KGHSH and CDR2 is LQKENI. V was trimmed by 2 bases and J by 0 bases, leaving 11 bases between them. The CDR3 runs 16 residues.